The 17 T cell receptor beta chains below all came from one sample that was sequenced in a study of graft-versus-host responses after intestinal transplantation. Antigens for these TCRs are unknown. Libraries were prepared by immunoSEQ multiplex PCR; TCRdb keeps only in-frame clonotypes and omits some of them. The table records 90,000 to 130,000 clones, approximately 92% of them present only once. Here the sequenced sample was unstimulated CD4+ T cells sorted from spleen or lymph node cells, taken before transplant. All receptors derive from a human donor who was the organ donor for an intestinal transplant.

The chain uses TRBV2 and TRBJ2-7; 7 bases map to TRBD2. Germline CDR1 SNHLY, CDR2 FYNNEI. With 10 bases clipped from V and 2 bases from J, the junction kept 26 bases outside the gene matches. The CDR3 runs to 19 residues. The CDR3 DNA sequence: TGTGCCACCACACCGTTCTTCACGCTCCGGCTAGCGGTTACCTACGAGCAGTACTTC. Protein sequence: CATTPFFTLRLAVTYEQYF.

The chain is built from TRBV6-5 and TRBJ1-2; TRBD1 is a possible D gene (6 bases). The CDR3 runs to 15 residues. V was pared by 5 bases and J by 4 bases, with 17 bases between. The germline V gene has CDR1 MNHEY and CDR2 SVGAGI. The CDR3 bases are TGTGCCAGCAGTCGTCTCGTGGGGGGCATCTATGGCTACACCTTC. This translates into CASSRLVGGIYGYTF.

This clone came up once. This chain uses TRBV6-4 with TRBJ2-7, with D perhaps TRBD2 (6 bases). Between the trimmed V and J ends, which lost 2 bases and 3 bases, there was a span of 17 bases. Germline V gene data show CDR1 as MRHNA and CDR2 as SNTAGT. The CDR3 length is 16 residues. This CDR3 is CASSDPRGTDVYEQYF. CDR3 DNA: TGTGCCAGCAGTGACCCCCGGGGGACGGATGTCTACGAGCAGTACTTC.

Details on this clone: The same CDR3 can be traced to other DNA sequences in this sample. V gene TRBV7-2 combines with J gene TRBJ2-3, with 14 positions matching TRBD2. There are 16 residues in the CDR3. V lost 3 bases to trimming and J lost 1 base; unmatched junction nucleotides: 0. Per germline, CDR1 SGHTA and CDR2 FQGNSA. For the CDR3, the DNA is TGTGCCAGCAGCTTGGGACTAGCGGGAGGCACAGATACGCAGTATTTT. Protein sequence: CASSLGLAGGTDTQYF.

This chain uses TRBV28 with TRBJ1-5; D possibly corresponds to TRBD1 (6 bases). Germline V gives CDR1 MDHEN, CDR2 SYDVKM. This CDR3 contains 13 residues. With 8 bases removed from V and 3 bases from J, the gap between germline ends came to 11 bases. The CDR3 region is CASEGGANQPQHF. CDR3 DNA: TGTGCCAGCGAGGGGGGTGCCAATCAGCCCCAGCATTTT.

This chain uses TRBV28 with TRBJ2-1; 7 nucleotides match TRBD1. This CDR3 has 13 amino acids. CDR1 and CDR2 from the germline V gene are MDHEN and SYDVKM. V lost 5 bases, J lost 15 bases, and 13 bases stayed unmatched. The CDR3 DNA is TGTGCCAGCAGTATCCCTCAGACAGGGTCCACGTTCTTC. Amino acid sequence: CASSIPQTGSTFF. Supplemented by reference TRBV28 and TRBJ2-1, the full variable domain reads DVKVTQSSRYLVKRTGEKVFLECVQDMDHENMFWYRQDPGLGLRLIYFSYDVKMKEKGDIPEGYSVSREKKERFSLILESASTNQTSMYLCASSIPQTGSTFFGPGTRLTVL.

The chain carries TRBV5-6 and TRBJ1-3; TRBD1 matches at 12 bases. This CDR3 spans 17 amino acids. V trimming: 6 bases; J trimming: 3 bases; junction bases outside the gene matches: 10. Germline CDR1 reads SGHDT; CDR2 reads YYEEEE. Written as DNA, the CDR3 is TGTGCCAGCAACCTTTTCGGGACAGGGGGCCGTGGAAACACCATATATTTT. It specifies CASNLFGTGGRGNTIYF.

The chain joins TRBV19 to TRBJ2-7; D is unresolved. The germline V gene has CDR1 LNHDA and CDR2 SQIVND (reference sequence). V was trimmed by 8 bases and J by 1 base, leaving 6 bases between them. The CDR3 is 11 amino acids. The CDR3 is CASGASYEQYF. The CDR3 bases are TGTGCCAGTGGAGCTTCCTACGAGCAGTACTTC.

Points on this clone: Within the sample, other DNA sequences also encode this same CDR3. The CDR3 reads CASSLTSGSTDTQYF. Written as DNA, the CDR3 is TGCGCCAGCAGCTTGACTAGCGGCAGCACAGATACGCAGTATTTT. The rearrangement joins TRBV5-1 to TRBJ2-3; 8 bases agree with TRBD2. The CDR3 is 15 residues long. Trimming took 1 base from V and 0 from J; bases not matched to a gene: 1. Germline V gene sequence: CDR1 SGHRS, CDR2 YFSETQ.

The chain is built from TRBV18 and TRBJ2-2; possible D gene TRBD1, 6 bases. CDR1 and CDR2 (germline): KGHSH, LQKENI. There are 16 residues in the CDR3. V was cut by 6 bases and J by 4 bases, with 18 bases left in between. DNA of the CDR3: TGTGCCAGCTCTAATCGAGACACAGGGATCACCGGGGAGCTGTTTTTT. It yields the protein CASSNRDTGITGELFF.

The chain uses TRBV28 and TRBJ2-3; TRBD1 aligns across 7 bases. This CDR3 has 17 residues. J was trimmed by 0 bases and V by 4 bases; bases with no gene match: 10. CDR1 MDHEN and CDR2 SYDVKM come from the germline V gene. This CDR3 reads CASSSPQGSPSTDTQYF. The CDR3 nucleotides read TGTGCCAGCAGTTCCCCACAGGGGTCTCCAAGCACAGATACGCAGTATTTT.

The gene calls are TRBV27 and TRBJ2-7; D is perhaps TRBD1 or TRBD2 (5 bases each). The CDR3 length is 15 residues. Germline CDR1 and CDR2: MNHEY and SMNVEV (reference sequence). The V end was cut by 1 base, the J end by 1 base, with 11 bases between. Here the CDR3 DNA reads TGTGCCAGCAGTTTATGGGGGAAGGGGTCCTACGAGCAGTACTTC. It is translated as CASSLWGKGSYEQYF.

This chain connects TRBV6-5 to TRBJ1-2; D perhaps matches TRBD1 (5 bases). The CDR3 is made up of 14 amino acids. Germline CDR1 is MNHEY and CDR2 is SVGAGI. The germline V and J ends were trimmed by 5 bases and 3 bases, with 13 bases remaining between them. CDR3 in DNA: TGTGCCAGCAGTCTTTCCGAGGGGTACTATGGCTACACCTTC. This codes for CASSLSEGYYGYTF.

The chain carries TRBV2 and TRBJ2-1; TRBD1 might be the D (5 bases). V lost 7 bases and J 0 bases, leaving 13 bases between the germline ends. The length of the CDR3 is 15 residues. The germline V gene encodes CDR1 SNHLY and CDR2 FYNNEI. CDR3 DNA: TGTGCCAGCAACCCCAGGGTAGGCTCCTACAATGAGCAGTTCTTC. Translating it yields CASNPRVGSYNEQFF.

The V call is TRBV5-6, the J call TRBJ1-2, with a possible D match to TRBD1 (6 bases). Germline CDR1 and CDR2: SGHDT and YYEEEE. CDR3 length: 15 residues. The V gene lost 4 bases and the J gene lost 4 bases, with 17 bases spanning the gap. In DNA form, the CDR3 reads TGTGCCAGCAGCCAAGGACAGCCTAACCTCTATGGCTACACCTTC. Amino acids: CASSQGQPNLYGYTF.

The chain recombines TRBV6-5 with TRBJ1-1, with a weak D call TRBD1 (6 bases). Trimming shortened V by 5 bases and J by 4 bases, and 14 bases separated the two germline ends. This CDR3 region has 14 residues. Per the germline V gene, CDR1 is MNHEY and CDR2 is SVGAGI. The CDR3 DNA reads TGTGCCAGCAGTCGGGGGCCCGGAGGCACTGAAGCTTTCTTT. This codes for CASSRGPGGTEAFF.

The chain joins TRBV9 to TRBJ2-7; D is perhaps TRBD2 (6 bases). Between the trimmed V and J ends, which lost 0 bases and 6 bases, there was a span of 13 bases. The length of the CDR3 is 14 residues. Germline values: CDR1 SGDLS, CDR2 YYNGEE. The CDR3 loop reads CASSVVGGAGEQYF. In nucleotides, the CDR3 is TGTGCCAGCAGCGTAGTTGGCGGGGCGGGCGAGCAGTACTTC.